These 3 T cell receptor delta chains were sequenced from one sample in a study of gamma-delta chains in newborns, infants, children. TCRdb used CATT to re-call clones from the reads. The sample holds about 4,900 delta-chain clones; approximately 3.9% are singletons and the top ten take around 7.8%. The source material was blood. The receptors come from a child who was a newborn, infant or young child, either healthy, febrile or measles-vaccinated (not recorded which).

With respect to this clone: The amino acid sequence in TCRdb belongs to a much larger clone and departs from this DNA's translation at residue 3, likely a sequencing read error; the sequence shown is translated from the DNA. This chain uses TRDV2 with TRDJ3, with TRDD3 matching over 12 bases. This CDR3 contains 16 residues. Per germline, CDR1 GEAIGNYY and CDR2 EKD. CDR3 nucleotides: TGTGCCCGTGACACTGGGGGATACCGGGACACCCGACAGATGTTTTTC. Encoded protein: CARDTGGYRDTRQMFF.

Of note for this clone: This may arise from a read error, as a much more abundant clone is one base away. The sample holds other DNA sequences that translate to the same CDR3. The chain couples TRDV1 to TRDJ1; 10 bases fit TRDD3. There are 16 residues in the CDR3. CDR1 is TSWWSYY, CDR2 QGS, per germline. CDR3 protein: CALGTGGIRGSNKLIF. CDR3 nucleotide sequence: TGTGCTCTTGGAACCGGGGGGATACGCGGGAGTAATAAACTCATCTTC.

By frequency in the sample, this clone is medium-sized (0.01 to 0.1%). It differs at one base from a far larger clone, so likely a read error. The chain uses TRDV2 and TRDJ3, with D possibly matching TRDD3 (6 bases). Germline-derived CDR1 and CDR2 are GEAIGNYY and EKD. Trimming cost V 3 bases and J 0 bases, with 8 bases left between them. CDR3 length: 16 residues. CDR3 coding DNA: TGTGCCTGTGACTGGGGGGGCTCCTGGGACACCCGACAGATGTTTTTC. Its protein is CACDWGGSWDTRQMFF.